This TCR beta chain was found in a study of PD-1 blockade in mismatch repair-deficient tumors. Per the germline V gene, CDR1 is SNHLY and CDR2 is FYNNEI. V dropped 4 bases and J dropped 1 base, with 8 bases sitting between them. The CDR3 has 14 amino acids. Three pembrolizumab responders had their TCRs sequenced. Some clones are missing from TCRdb's copy, which holds only in-frame ones; the method was immunoSEQ multiplex PCR. The sample has about 66,000 clones, roughly 80% seen once. V is TRBV2 and J is TRBJ2-1; D is unresolved. The sample here was peripheral blood, taken 2 weeks after starting pembrolizumab. The receptor comes from an adult with mismatch repair-deficient cancer. The CDR3 here is CASSVQSSYNEQFF. In DNA, the CDR3 is TGTGCCAGCAGTGTCCAGTCGTCCTACAATGAGCAGTTCTTC.